Sequencing of this TCR beta chain was carried out in a study of blood T cell repertoires in COVID-19. Overall study context: T cells, B-cell-depleted T cells, or PBMCs provided the cDNA or gDNA that served as material.

J was trimmed by 4 bases and V by 0 bases; bases with no gene match: 8. Germline CDR1 SGHRS, CDR2 YFSETQ. This CDR3 comprises 16 residues. Using immunoSEQ multiplex PCR, the repertoire was profiled, and TCRdb retains in-frame clones only, with some absent. This repertoire shows roughly 230,000 clones, roughly 81% found once; its top ten account for around 1%. This chain joins TRBV5-1 and TRBJ1-1; 8 bases fit TRBD1. The specimen was peripheral blood. This TCR derives from a man aged 35 to 55 with acute or convalescent COVID-19. CDR3 sequence reads: CASSLGLGQAFTEAFF. The CDR3 nucleotides are TGCGCCAGCAGCTTGGGACTGGGACAGGCCTTCACTGAAGCTTTCTTT.